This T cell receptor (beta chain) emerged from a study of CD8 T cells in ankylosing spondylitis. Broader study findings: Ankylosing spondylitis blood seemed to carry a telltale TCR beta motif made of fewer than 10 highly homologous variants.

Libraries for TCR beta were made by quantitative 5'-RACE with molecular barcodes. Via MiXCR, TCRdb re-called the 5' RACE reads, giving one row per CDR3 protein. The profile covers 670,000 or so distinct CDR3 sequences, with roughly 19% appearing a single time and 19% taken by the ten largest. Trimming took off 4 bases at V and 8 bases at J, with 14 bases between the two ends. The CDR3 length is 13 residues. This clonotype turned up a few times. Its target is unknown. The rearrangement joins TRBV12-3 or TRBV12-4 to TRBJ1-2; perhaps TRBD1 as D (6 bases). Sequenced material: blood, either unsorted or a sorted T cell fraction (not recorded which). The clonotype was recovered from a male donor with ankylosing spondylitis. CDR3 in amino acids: CASSSYRVEGYTF. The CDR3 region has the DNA TGTGCCAGCAGTTCATACAGGGTAGAAGGCTACACCTTC.